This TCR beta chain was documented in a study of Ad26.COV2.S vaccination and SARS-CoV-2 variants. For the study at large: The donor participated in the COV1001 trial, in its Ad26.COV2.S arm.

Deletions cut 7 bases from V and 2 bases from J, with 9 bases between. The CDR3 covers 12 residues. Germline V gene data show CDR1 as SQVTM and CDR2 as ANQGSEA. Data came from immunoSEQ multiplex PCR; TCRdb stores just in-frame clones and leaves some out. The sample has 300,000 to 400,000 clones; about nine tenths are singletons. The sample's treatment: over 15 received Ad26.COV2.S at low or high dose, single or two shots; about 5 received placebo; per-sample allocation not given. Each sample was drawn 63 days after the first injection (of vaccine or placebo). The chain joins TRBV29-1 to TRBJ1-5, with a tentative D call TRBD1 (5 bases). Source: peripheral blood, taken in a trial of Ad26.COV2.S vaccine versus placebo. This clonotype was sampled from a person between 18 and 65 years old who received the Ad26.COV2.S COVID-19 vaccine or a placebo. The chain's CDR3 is CSARDGNQPQHF. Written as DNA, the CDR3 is TGCAGCGCCAGGGACGGCAATCAGCCCCAGCATTTT.